The 3 T cell receptor beta chains given below trace back to one sample, sequenced in a study of spatial heterogeneity in lung cancer. Whole-study results and caveats: The number of expanded tumor alpha and beta chains correlated with mutation number.

TCRdb itself ran the 5' RACE reads through MiXCR, one entry per CDR3 protein. The sample contains approximately 6,000 distinct CDR3 sequences, roughly 15% of which appear only once. The time point here: sample taken at primary tumor resection. No antigen is known for these receptors. Sequences were derived from lung tumor tissue, sampled at surgery. Source of these receptors: a male donor with early-stage non-small cell lung cancer.

In its sample, this clonotype ranks as medium-sized. CDR3 bases: TGCGCCAGTAGGACAGAGGATAATTCACCCCTCCACTTT. This translates into CASRTEDNSPLHF. The rearrangement joins TRBV5-1 to TRBJ1-6; a weak D match, TRBD1 (6 bases). V lost 8 bases and J lost 5, with 11 bases in between. Germline CDR1 and CDR2: SGHRS and YFSETQ. The CDR3 runs to 13 residues.

In its sample, this clonotype ranks as medium-sized (0.01 to 0.1%). The J gene is TRBJ2-2, the V gene TRBV25-1, with 8 bases aligning to TRBD1. The CDR3 consists of 14 residues. The V and J ends lost 2 bases and 6 bases, in that order; junction bases with no gene match: 2. The germline CDR1 and CDR2 sequences are MGHDK and SYGVNS. CDR3 sequence reads: CASSEAGGPGELFF. CDR3 nucleotide sequence: TGTGCCAGCAGTGAAGCAGGGGGCCCCGGGGAGCTGTTTTTT.

The chain uses TRBV6-5 and TRBJ2-3; no firm D call. Trimming stripped 4 bases from V and 4 bases from J, with 9 bases between. The CDR3 length is 13 residues. Germline V gene sequence: CDR1 MNHEY, CDR2 SVGAGI. The CDR3 DNA sequence: TGTGCCAGCAGTTTGGAGTGGGCAGATACGCAGTATTTT. Translating gives CASSLEWADTQYF.